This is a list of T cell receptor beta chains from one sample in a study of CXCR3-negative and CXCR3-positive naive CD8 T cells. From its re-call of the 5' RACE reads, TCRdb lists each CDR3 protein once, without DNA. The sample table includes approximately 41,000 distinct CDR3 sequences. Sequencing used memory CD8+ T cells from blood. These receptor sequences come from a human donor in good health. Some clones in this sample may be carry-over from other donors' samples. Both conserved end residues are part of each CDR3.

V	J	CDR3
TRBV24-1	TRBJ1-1	CATSDSEGNTEAFF
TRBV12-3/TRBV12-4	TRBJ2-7	CASHADGYEQYF
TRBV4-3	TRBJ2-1	CASSTTGFGSYDEQFF
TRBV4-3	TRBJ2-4	CASSHGEGYKNIQYF
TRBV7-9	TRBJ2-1	CASSPLWSSYNEQFF
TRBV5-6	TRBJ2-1	CASSLGASSSYNEQFF
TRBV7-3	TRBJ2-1	CASSLNGFGLGSGSYNEQFF
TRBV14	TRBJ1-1	CANSQDHVTDSLMEEAFF
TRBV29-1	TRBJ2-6	CSVEAWGSGANVLTF
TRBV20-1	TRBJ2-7	CSARDHPRGPYEQYF
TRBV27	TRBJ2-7	CASSFRGGSSYEQYF
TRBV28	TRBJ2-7	CASIKTGWYEQYF
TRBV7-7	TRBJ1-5	CASSPTGTGGNQPQHF
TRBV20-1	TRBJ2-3	CSARDSIAGGLGTDTQYF
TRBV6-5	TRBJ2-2	CASSYLLAGENTGELFF
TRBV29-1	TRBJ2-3	CSVEGQNTDTQYF
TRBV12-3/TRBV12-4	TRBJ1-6	CASSLKEGTPLHF
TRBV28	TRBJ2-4	CASSPPGGGGANIQYF
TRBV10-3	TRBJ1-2	CATDVGSRGYTF
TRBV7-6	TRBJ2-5	CASSSRLAGDQETQYF
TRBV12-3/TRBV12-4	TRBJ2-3	CASSYSGGEEDTQYF
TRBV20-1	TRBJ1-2	CSARDLVAADVYGYTF
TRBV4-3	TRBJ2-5	CASSQIGTSEETQYF
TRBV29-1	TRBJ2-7	CSGWTTPYEQYF
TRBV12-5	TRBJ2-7	CASGLAGNEQYF
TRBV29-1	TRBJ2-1	CSVTGQQNNEQFF
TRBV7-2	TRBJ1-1	CASSSRSGMQGTEAFF
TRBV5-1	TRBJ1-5	CASSLDQGAGQPQHF
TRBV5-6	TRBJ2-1	CASSPLRRESEQFF
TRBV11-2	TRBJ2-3	CASSRVNGHGTDTQYF
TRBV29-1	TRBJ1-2	CSVDDMGDYTF
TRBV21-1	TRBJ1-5	CASPSGANHQPQHF
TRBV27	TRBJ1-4	CASSLIGGVNEKLFF
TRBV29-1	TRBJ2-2	CSGRRGQDTGELFF
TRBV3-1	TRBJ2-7	CASSQTPSYEQYF
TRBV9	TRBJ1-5	CASARGESGNQPQHF
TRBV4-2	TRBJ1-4	CASSQDFQGNEKLFF
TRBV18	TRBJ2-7	CASSPPSRGYEQYF
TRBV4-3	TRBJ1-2	CASSQTGTALYGYTF
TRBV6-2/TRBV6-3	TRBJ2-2	CASSFAEGETGELFF
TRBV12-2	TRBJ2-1	CASRFVPGGGYEQFF
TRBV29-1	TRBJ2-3	CSVGTLTTTDTQYF
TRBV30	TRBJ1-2	CAWSGARYGYTF
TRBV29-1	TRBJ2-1	CSVVGDNEQFF
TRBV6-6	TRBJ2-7	CASSYSVSGTGREQYF
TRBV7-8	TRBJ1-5	CASSFPDRDNQHQHF
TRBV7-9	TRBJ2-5	CASSPLTAQETQYF
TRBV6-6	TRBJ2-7	CASSRDASSYEQYF
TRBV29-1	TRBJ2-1	CSVKPLESSYNEQFF
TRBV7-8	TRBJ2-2	CASSLTSGGTGELFF